A selection of T cell receptor beta chains follows, all from one sample in a study of shared clonotypes between healthy human individuals. Clones were sequenced by immunoSEQ multiplex PCR, and TCRdb holds only the in-frame ones, with some missing. Of roughly 1.4 million clones detected, less than 99% appear once; the ten largest clones hold approximately 0.4%. Sequencing input: naive CD4+ T cells sorted from blood. The receptors stem from a man aged 25 to 40 in good health. Each CDR3 is given with its conserved first and last residue. Fields, in order: V gene, J gene, clone size, D gene, CDR3 DNA, CDR3 protein. The D gene is left open where the match is weak. Clone size appears in some rows only: once, few, many, or a class for an expanded clone.

V: TRBV7-9; J: TRBJ2-7; size: -; D: -; DNA: TGTGCCAGCAGCCCCCCCCACGGATTTAGCTCCTACGAGCAGTACTTC; CDR3: CASSPPHGFSSYEQYF
V: TRBV7-9; J: TRBJ2-1; size: few; D: -; DNA: TGTGCCAGCAGCCCTCGGGACTCTTACAATGAGCAGTTCTTC; CDR3: CASSPRDSYNEQFF
V: TRBV10-2; J: TRBJ1-3; size: -; D: -; DNA: TGCGCCAGCAAGGGGACCGGGACCTCTGGAAACACCATATATTTT; CDR3: CASKGTGTSGNTIYF
V: TRBV6-4; J: TRBJ2-3; size: -; D: TRBD2; DNA: TGTGCCAGCAGTCCCAATAGCGGGGCCCGCACAGATACGCAGTATTTT; CDR3: CASSPNSGARTDTQYF
V: TRBV11-2; J: TRBJ1-2; size: -; D: -; DNA: TGTGCCAGCAGCCCCTACAAGAGAAACTACTATGGCTACACCTTC; CDR3: CASSPYKRNYYGYTF
V: TRBV5-6; J: TRBJ1-3; size: -; D: -; DNA: TGTGCCAGCAGCCCGGACAGAGGGTTCTCTGGAAACACCATATATTTT; CDR3: CASSPDRGFSGNTIYF
V: TRBV19; J: TRBJ2-4; size: -; D: -; DNA: TGTGCCAGTAGTTCCCTGGGGCTAGCCAAAAACATTCAGTACTTC; CDR3: CASSSLGLAKNIQYF
V: TRBV5-6; J: TRBJ2-7; size: -; D: -; DNA: TGTGCCAGCAGCCTCGGGACGCTAACCTACGAGCAGTACTTC; CDR3: CASSLGTLTYEQYF
V: TRBV6-1; J: TRBJ2-7; size: -; D: -; DNA: TGTGCCAGCAGTGCAGCCCTTGGGTCGACCCGTTCCTCCTACGAGCAGTACTTC; CDR3: CASSAALGSTRSSYEQYF
V: TRBV5-1; J: TRBJ2-5; size: once; D: TRBD1; DNA: TGCGCCAGCAGCTTGGTCAAGACAGGGGACCTCCAAGAGACCCAGTACTTC; CDR3: CASSLVKTGDLQETQYF
V: TRBV28; J: TRBJ1-5; size: -; D: -; DNA: TGTGCCAGCAGTTTCCAACGGGCGGCACCATATAGCAATCAGCCCCAGCATTTT; CDR3: CASSFQRAAPYSNQPQHF
V: TRBV4-1; J: TRBJ2-3; size: -; D: -; DNA: TGCGCCAGCAGCCAAGGGACGGGACTCCTCCTAGGCACAGATACGCAGTATTTT; CDR3: CASSQGTGLLLGTDTQYF
V: TRBV6-5; J: TRBJ2-5; size: -; D: -; DNA: TGTGCCAGCAGTCCACTCGGGGGTCAAGAGACCCAGTACTTC; CDR3: CASSPLGGQETQYF
V: TRBV11-3; J: TRBJ2-1; size: -; D: -; DNA: TGTGCCAGCAGCTTAACGGGGCTGCACAATGAGCAGTTCTTC; CDR3: CASSLTGLHNEQFF
V: TRBV7-2; J: TRBJ2-3; size: -; D: TRBD1; DNA: TGTGCCAGCAGCTACAAGACAGGGCCCACAGATACGCAGTATTTT; CDR3: CASSYKTGPTDTQYF
V: TRBV4-1; J: TRBJ2-5; size: -; D: TRBD2; DNA: TGCGCCAGCAGCCAAGTTGGCCTAGCGGGAGTGGAGACCCAGTACTTC; CDR3: CASSQVGLAGVETQYF
V: TRBV18; J: TRBJ2-7; size: -; D: TRBD2; DNA: TGTGCCAGCTCACCAGCGGGAGACTTCTCCCACGAGCAGTACTTC; CDR3: CASSPAGDFSHEQYF
V: TRBV9; J: TRBJ2-1; size: once; D: -; DNA: TGTGCCAGCAGCCAAGGTCCTACCGACTACTTCGGTGAGCAGTTCTTC; CDR3: CASSQGPTDYFGEQFF